This TCR beta chain was found in a study of graft-versus-host responses after intestinal transplantation. On the study more broadly: Every recipient underwent anti-thymocyte globulin induction, then tacrolimus and steroids for approximately three years. General observations from the study: The recipient marrow held GvH clones, and some of them showed up first in ileum or blood. Early after transplant, HvG clones declined as circulating GvH clones peaked. Within allografts, high graft-versus-host to host-versus-graft clonal ratios were seen among patients with graft-donor T cell macrochimerism.

Clones were read by immunoSEQ multiplex PCR, and TCRdb kept only the in-frame ones, dropping some. Altogether some 100,000 clones are present, 92% being singletons, with the ten largest covering roughly 0.069%. The CDR3 contains 16 residues. Losses at the gene ends were 2 bases for V and 5 bases for J; bases not matched to a gene: 10. With regard to this clone: The target antigen is unknown.

V is TRBV23-1 and J is TRBJ1-1, with 8 bases identical to TRBD1. TRBV23-1 is assigned to the ORF class and has an uncertain function. Source: unstimulated CD8+ T cells sorted from spleen or lymph node cells, taken before transplant. The sequence was obtained from a human donor who was the organ donor for an intestinal transplant. CDR3 sequence (DNA): TGCGCCAGCAGTCAACAGATCCCAGGGGGCTGGACTGAAGCTTTCTTT. It yields the protein CASSQQIPGGWTEAFF.